Listed below are T cell receptor beta chains from one sample, sequenced in a study of immune characterization of retroperitoneal liposarcoma. TCRdb redid the calling of the PCR reads with MiXCR, one entry per CDR3 protein. This sample carries 2,900 or so distinct CDR3 sequences, about 44% of them seen once, and the ten largest clones take 45% to 55%. Sequenced sample: tumor tissue. These receptor sequences come from a male donor with retroperitoneal liposarcoma. Each CDR3 is given with its conserved first and last residue. A D gene is named only where the DNA matches it firmly. A row's size may be missing; if present it is once, few, many or a size class.

clone size,V gene,D gene,J gene,CDR3 protein,CDR3 DNA
NA,TRBV20-1,NA,TRBJ2-7,CSASSLGSTYEQYF,TGCAGTGCTAGTAGTCTCGGTTCTACCTACGAGCAGTACTTC
few,TRBV6-1,NA,TRBJ2-3,CASSPYRARADTQYF,TGTGCCAGCAGTCCCTACAGGGCCAGGGCAGATACGCAGTATTTT
few,TRBV28,NA,TRBJ2-7,CASSSGLISNF,TGTGCCAGCAGTTCGGGACTTATCAGTAACTTC
NA,TRBV6-1,TRBD1,TRBJ1-3,CASRKSTGTGSGNTIYF,TGTGCCAGCAGAAAATCCACCGGGACAGGGTCTGGAAACACCATATATTTT
NA,TRBV7-2,TRBD1,TRBJ2-4,CASSLVDRGVKNIQYF,TGTGCCAGCAGCTTAGTTGACAGGGGCGTCAAAAACATTCAGTACTTC
few,TRBV6-1,NA,TRBJ1-2,CASSEAVGKGGYTF,TGTGCCAGCAGTGAAGCAGTGGGTAAAGGAGGCTACACCTTC
NA,TRBV10-3,TRBD1,TRBJ2-7,CAIRGQGGEQYF,TGTGCCATCAGGGGACAGGGAGGCGAGCAGTACTTC
NA,TRBV6-9,TRBD2,TRBJ2-7,CASSSDGGEQYF,TGTGCCAGCAGTTCGGACGGGGGGGAGCAGTACTTC
NA,TRBV6-5,NA,TRBJ2-6,CASSSPGANVLTF,TGTGCCAGCAGTTCGCCAGGGGCCAACGTCCTGACTTTC
large,TRBV7-2,TRBD1,TRBJ2-1,CASSTGQVYNEQFF,TGTGCCAGCAGCACGGGACAGGTCTACAATGAGCAGTTCTTC
NA,TRBV5-6,NA,TRBJ2-1,CASSFMGKGEQFF,TGTGCCAGCAGCTTTATGGGGAAGGGGGAGCAGTTCTTC
medium-sized,TRBV10-3,TRBD2,TRBJ2-7,CAIRVAGEAQRHEQYF,TGTGCCATCAGAGTAGCGGGAGAGGCCCAGCGCCACGAGCAGTACTTC
NA,TRBV11-3,NA,TRBJ1-5,CASSRRGNQPQHF,TGTGCCAGCAGCAGAAGGGGCAATCAGCCCCAGCATTTT
NA,TRBV6-1,TRBD2,TRBJ2-1,CASRGLAVGGSYEQFF,TGTGCCAGTCGGGGACTAGCGGTTGGGGGATCCTACGAGCAGTTCTTC
NA,TRBV7-8,TRBD2,TRBJ2-1,CAIEIAGFRDEQFF,TGTGCCATAGAGATAGCGGGTTTTAGGGATGAGCAGTTCTTC
few,TRBV12-3/TRBV12-4,NA,TRBJ1-1,CASSLEMNTEAFF,TGTGCCAGCAGTTTGGAGATGAACACTGAAGCTTTCTTT
NA,TRBV6-1,NA,TRBJ2-1,CASSEGADSSYNEQFF,TGTGCCAGCAGTGAAGGGGCCGATAGCTCCTACAATGAGCAGTTCTTC
NA,TRBV6-1,NA,TRBJ2-1,CASSEGTAYNEQFF,TGTGCCAGCAGTGAAGGGACAGCCTACAATGAGCAGTTCTTC
NA,TRBV6-1,NA,TRBJ2-2,CASRTPVRAGELFF,TGTGCCAGCAGAACTCCCGTGAGGGCCGGGGAGCTGTTTTTT
medium-sized,TRBV6-1,TRBD2,TRBJ2-1,CASSHTSGAPYEQFF,TGTGCCAGCAGTCATACTAGCGGGGCCCCCTACGAGCAGTTCTTC
NA,TRBV7-2,TRBD2,TRBJ2-1,CASSSPIAGGRSYNEQFF,TGTGCCAGCAGCTCGCCTATAGCGGGCGGGCGCTCCTACAATGAGCAGTTCTTC
NA,TRBV6-1,NA,TRBJ1-5,CASSELSQPQHF,TGTGCCAGCAGTGAATTAAGCCAGCCCCAGCATTTT
few,TRBV11-2,TRBD1,TRBJ2-7,CASSLLGQGAREQYF,TGTGCCAGCAGCTTGTTAGGCCAGGGGGCGAGGGAGCAGTACTTC
NA,TRBV12-3/TRBV12-4,NA,TRBJ2-4,CASTPQGLNIQYF,TGTGCCAGCACCCCTCAGGGGTTAAACATTCAGTACTTC